The clone carrying this T cell receptor beta chain has at least ten counts. Among ophthalmopathy patients, the Clinical Activity Score reached at least 3, the NOSPECS grade reached at least 4, and duration remained under 3 months. Not enrolled were patients with uncontrolled infection, other autoimmune disease, pregnancy or lactation. Trimming stripped 4 bases from V and 2 bases from J, with 5 bases between. Germline CDR1 DFQATT, CDR2 SNEGSKA (reference sequence). The length of the CDR3 is 11 residues. Amplification of TCR beta CDR3 regions was performed using RNA transcripts as template. The HTBI primer set drove a first-round RT-PCR of the TCR CDR3. MiXCR, applied by TCRdb to the multiplex PCR reads, yields one record per CDR3 protein. The sample has tens of thousands of distinct CDR3 sequences, roughly half seen once. The entry originates in a study of T cells in Graves' hyperthyroidism and ophthalmopathy. Study in general: Once the initial diagnosis was made, peripheral blood was obtained before any treatment.

Sequenced input: blood. The chain is built from TRBV20-1 and TRBJ1-2; no firm D call. This sequence was found in a woman aged 55 to 70 with Graves' ophthalmopathy. For the CDR3, the DNA is TGCAGTGCTAAACAGAACTATGGCTACACCTTC. Its protein is CSAKQNYGYTF.